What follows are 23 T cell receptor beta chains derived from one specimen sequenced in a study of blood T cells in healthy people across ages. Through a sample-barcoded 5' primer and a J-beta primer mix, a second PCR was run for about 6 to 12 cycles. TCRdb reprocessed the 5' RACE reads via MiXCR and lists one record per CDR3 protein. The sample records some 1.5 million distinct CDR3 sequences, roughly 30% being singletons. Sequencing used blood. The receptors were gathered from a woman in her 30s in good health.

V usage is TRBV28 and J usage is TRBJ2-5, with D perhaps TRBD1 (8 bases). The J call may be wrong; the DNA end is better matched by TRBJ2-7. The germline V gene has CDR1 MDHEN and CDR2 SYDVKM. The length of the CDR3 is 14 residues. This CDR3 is CASSSTGGGHEQYF. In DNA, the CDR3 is TGTGCCAGCAGTTCCACAGGGGGGGGCCACGAGCAGTACTTC.

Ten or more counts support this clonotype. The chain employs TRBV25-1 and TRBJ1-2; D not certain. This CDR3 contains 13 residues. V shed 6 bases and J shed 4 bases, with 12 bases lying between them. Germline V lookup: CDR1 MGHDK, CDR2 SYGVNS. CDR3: CASRPNGGYGYTF. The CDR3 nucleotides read TGTGCCAGCAGGCCAAATGGCGGCTATGGCTACACCTTC.

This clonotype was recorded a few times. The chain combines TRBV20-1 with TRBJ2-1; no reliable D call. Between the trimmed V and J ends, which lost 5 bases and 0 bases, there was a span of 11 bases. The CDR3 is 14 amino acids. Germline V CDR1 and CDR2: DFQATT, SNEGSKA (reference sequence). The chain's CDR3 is CSAGTHSSYNEQFF. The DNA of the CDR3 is TGCAGTGCTGGTACCCACAGCTCCTACAATGAGCAGTTCTTC.

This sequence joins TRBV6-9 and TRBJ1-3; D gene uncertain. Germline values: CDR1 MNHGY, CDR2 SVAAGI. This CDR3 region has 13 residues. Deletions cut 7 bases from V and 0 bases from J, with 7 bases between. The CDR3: CASITISGNTIYF. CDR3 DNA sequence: TGTGCCAGCATTACTATCTCTGGAAACACCATATATTTT.

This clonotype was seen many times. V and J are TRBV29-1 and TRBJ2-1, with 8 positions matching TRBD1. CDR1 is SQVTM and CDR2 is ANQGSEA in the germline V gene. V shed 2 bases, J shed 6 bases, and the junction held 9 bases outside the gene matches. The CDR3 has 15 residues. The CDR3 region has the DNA TGCAGCGTTGAATTTGCCGGACAGGGCACCAATGAGCAGTTCTTC. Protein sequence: CSVEFAGQGTNEQFF.

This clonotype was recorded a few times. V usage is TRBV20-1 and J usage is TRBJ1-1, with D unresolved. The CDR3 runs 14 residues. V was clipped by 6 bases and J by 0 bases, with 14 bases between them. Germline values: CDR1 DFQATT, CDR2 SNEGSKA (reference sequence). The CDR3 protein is CSAPPGRLNTEAFF. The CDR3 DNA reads TGCAGTGCGCCCCCAGGCAGGCTGAACACTGAAGCTTTCTTT.

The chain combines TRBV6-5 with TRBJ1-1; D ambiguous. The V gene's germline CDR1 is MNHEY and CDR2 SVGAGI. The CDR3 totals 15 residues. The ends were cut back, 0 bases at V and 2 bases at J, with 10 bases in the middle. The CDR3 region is CASSYSRQRNTEAFF. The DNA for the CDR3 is TGTGCCAGCAGTTACTCGAGGCAGCGTAACACTGAAGCTTTCTTT.

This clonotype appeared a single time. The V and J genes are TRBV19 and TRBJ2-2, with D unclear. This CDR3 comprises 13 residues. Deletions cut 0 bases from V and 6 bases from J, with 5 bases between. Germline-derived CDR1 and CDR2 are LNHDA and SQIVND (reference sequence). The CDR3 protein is CASSIDRAGELFF. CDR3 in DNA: TGTGCCAGTAGTATAGACCGCGCCGGGGAGCTGTTTTTT.

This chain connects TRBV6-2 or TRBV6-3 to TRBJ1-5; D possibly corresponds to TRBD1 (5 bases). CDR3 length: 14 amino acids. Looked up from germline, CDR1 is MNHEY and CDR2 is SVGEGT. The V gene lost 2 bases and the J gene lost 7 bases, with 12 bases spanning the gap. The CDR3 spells CASSYSRGGQPQHF. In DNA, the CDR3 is TGTGCCAGCAGTTACAGTAGGGGCGGCCAGCCCCAGCATTTT.

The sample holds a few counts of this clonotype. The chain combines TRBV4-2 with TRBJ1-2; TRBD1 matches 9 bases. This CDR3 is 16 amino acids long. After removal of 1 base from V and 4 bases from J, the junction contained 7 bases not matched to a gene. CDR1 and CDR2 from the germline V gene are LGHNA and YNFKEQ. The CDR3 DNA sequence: TGTGCCAGCAGCCAAGGGAGGGGACAGGGACTCTATGGCTACACCTTC. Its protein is CASSQGRGQGLYGYTF.

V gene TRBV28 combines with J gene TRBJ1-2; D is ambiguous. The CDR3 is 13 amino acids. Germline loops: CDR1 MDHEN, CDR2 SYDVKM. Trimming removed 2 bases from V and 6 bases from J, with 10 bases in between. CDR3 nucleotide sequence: TGTGCCAGCAGTTTAACTCGAGGTCATGGCTACACCTTC. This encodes CASSLTRGHGYTF.

In DNA, the CDR3 is TGTGCCAGCAGTCGACCCCGGGACCCCAAAACCTACGAGCAGTACTTC. Its translation is CASSRPRDPKTYEQYF. The chain carries TRBV12-3 or TRBV12-4 and TRBJ2-7; the D gene could be TRBD1 or TRBD2 (5 bases each). V was cut by 5 bases and J by 2 bases, with 19 bases left in between. This CDR3 comprises 16 residues.

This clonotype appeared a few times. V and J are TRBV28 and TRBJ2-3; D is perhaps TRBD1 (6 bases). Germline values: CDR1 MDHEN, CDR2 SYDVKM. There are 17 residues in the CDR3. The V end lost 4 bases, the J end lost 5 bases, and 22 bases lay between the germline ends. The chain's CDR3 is CASSSPGTSIDIDTQYF. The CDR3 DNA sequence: TGTGCCAGCAGTTCTCCCGGGACATCAATCGATATAGATACGCAGTATTTT.

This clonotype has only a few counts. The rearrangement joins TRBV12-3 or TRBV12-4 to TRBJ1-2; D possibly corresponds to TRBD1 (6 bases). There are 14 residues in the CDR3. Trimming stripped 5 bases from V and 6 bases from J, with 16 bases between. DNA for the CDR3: TGTGCCAGCAGTGATACCGGAACAGGGCATGGCTACACCTTC. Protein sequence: CASSDTGTGHGYTF.

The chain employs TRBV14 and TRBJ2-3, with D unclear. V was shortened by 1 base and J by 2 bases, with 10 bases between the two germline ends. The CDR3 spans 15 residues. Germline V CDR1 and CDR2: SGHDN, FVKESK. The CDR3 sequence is CASSQGRSHTDTQYF. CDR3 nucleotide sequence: TGTGCCAGCAGCCAAGGAAGGTCCCACACAGATACGCAGTATTTT.

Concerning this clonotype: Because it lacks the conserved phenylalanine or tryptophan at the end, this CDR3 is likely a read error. CDR3 DNA sequence: TGTGCCAGCAGCGTATCAGGAGGTGGAGAGACCCAGTACTGC. This encodes CASSVSGGGETQYC. This chain connects TRBV9 to TRBJ2-7; weak D call: TRBD2 (5 bases). The J call may not be correct, given that the DNA end is closer to TRBJ2-5. The CDR3 has 14 amino acids. The germline CDR1 and CDR2 sequences are SGDLS and YYNGEE.

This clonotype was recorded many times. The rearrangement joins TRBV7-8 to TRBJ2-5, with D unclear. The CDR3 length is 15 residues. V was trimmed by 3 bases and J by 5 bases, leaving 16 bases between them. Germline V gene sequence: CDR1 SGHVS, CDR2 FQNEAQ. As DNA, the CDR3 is TGTGCCAGCAGCTTTCCTCCGGGTCCCCTGGAGACCCAGTACTTC. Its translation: CASSFPPGPLETQYF.

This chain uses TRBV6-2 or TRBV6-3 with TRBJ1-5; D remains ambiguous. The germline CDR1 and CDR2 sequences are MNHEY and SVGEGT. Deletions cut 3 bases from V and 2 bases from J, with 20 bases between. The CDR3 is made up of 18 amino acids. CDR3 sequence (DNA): TGTGCCAGCAGTTATAACCTCGGACGGGATATGCGCAATCAGCCCCAGCATTTT. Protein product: CASSYNLGRDMRNQPQHF.

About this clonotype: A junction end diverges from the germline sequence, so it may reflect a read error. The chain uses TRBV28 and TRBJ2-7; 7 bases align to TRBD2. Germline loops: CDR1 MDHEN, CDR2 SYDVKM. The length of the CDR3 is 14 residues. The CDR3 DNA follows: TGTGTCAGCCCCGCTGGCGGGAGCACCTACGAGCAGTACTTC. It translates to CVSPAGGSTYEQYF.

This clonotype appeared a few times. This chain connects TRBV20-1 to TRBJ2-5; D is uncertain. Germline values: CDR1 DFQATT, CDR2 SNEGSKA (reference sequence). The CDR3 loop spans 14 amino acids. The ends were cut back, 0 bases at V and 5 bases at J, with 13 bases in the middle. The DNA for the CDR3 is TGCAGTGCTAGAGATCAGGTGCCCCGGGAGACCCAGTACTTC. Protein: CSARDQVPRETQYF.

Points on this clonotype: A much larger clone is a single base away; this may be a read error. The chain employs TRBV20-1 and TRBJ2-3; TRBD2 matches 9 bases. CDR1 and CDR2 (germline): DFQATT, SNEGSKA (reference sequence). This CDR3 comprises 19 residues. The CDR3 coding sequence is TGCAGCGCTCCCTCCTCTGGCGGGGGGGCCCTATCTAGCACAGATACGCAGTATTTT. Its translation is CSAPSSGGGALSSTDTQYF.

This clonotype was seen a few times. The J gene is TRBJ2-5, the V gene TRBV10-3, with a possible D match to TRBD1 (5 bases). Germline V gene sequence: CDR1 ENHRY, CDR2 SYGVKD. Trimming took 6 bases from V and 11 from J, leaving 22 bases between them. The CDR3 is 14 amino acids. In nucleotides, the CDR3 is TGTGCCATCAGGGGGCTGCAGCACAACAATGAGCAGTACTTC. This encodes CAIRGLQHNNEQYF.

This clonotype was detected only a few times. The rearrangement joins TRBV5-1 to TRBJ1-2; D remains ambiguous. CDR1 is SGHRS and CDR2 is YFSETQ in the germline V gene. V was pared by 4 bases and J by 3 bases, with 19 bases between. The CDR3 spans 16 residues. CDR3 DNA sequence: TGCGCCAGCAGCGCCCTTTACCGCTCCCGCGACTATGGCTACACCTTC. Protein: CASSALYRSRDYGYTF.